Described below is a single T cell receptor (beta chain) sequence and its context. These data originate in a study of blood T cell repertoires in COVID-19. Turning to the study itself: COVID-19 samples from acute and convalescent phases originated in the United States, Italy and Spain.

V lost 1 base, J lost 4 bases, and 9 bases stayed unmatched. Germline V lookup: CDR1 SGHTA, CDR2 FQGTGA. The CDR3 has 17 amino acids. The table came from immunoSEQ multiplex PCR; TCRdb's copy has only in-frame clones and leaves some out. Among some 80,000 clones listed, 70% to 90% were seen once. Source material: peripheral blood. The TCR comes from a man aged 55 to 70 with COVID-19, enrolled during active disease. The chain has TRBV7-3 and TRBJ2-3, with 9 bases lining up with TRBD2. In DNA form, the CDR3 reads TGTGCCAGCAGCTTAAAGGCGGGAGGGCCTAGGGCAGATACGCAGTATTTT. This sequence encodes CASSLKAGGPRADTQYF. The full variable domain, in which reference TRBV7-3 and TRBJ2-3 provide the parts outside the CDR3, is GAGVSQTPSNKVTEKGKYVELRCDPISGHTALYWYRQSLGQGPEFLIYFQGTGAADDSGLPNDRFFAVRPEGSVSTLKIQRTERGDSAVYLCASSLKAGGPRADTQYFGPGTRLTVL.